The 15 T cell receptor beta chains in this list originate from one sample, sequenced in a study of blood T cell repertoires in COVID-19. Repertoires were generated with immunoSEQ multiplex PCR, while TCRdb's copy carries only in-frame clones and drops some. Found here are over 250,000 clones, around nine tenths of them singletons; the top ten hold less than 2%. The sample comprised PBMCs or T cells enriched from blood (not recorded which). These receptors all come from a woman aged 60-75 years who had recovered from COVID-19.

This chain links TRBV9 with TRBJ2-1; TRBD1 matches at 7 bases. The CDR3 is 15 amino acids. V trimming: 3 bases; J trimming: 3 bases; junction bases outside the gene matches: 6. Germline V gene sequence: CDR1 SGDLS, CDR2 YYNGEE. The CDR3 DNA reads as TGTGCCAGCAGCGCAACACAGGGGATCTACAATGAGCAGTTCTTC. It is translated as CASSATQGIYNEQFF.

V is TRBV5-4 and J is TRBJ1-2; D ambiguous. The CDR3 consists of 14 residues. The germline CDR1 and CDR2 sequences are SGHNT and YYREEE (reference sequence). Trimming shortened V by 0 bases and J by 8 bases, and 14 bases separated the two germline ends. DNA of the CDR3: TGTGCCAGCAGCTTGGCCGACAAAAGGAGGGGCTACACCTTC. This translates into CASSLADKRRGYTF.

The chain carries TRBV6-2 or TRBV6-3 and TRBJ1-1, with D possibly TRBD1 on 5 matching bases. The germline V gene encodes CDR1 MNHEY and CDR2 SVGEGT. Trimming left V 2 bases short and J 6 bases short, with 10 bases between. The CDR3 extends over 13 amino acids. CDR3 nucleotides: TGTGCCAGCAGTTACGGTTGGGGCTCTGAAGCTTTCTTT. Its protein is CASSYGWGSEAFF.

This chain links TRBV5-8 with TRBJ1-1; 7 bases align to TRBD1. Germline CDR1 reads SGHTS; CDR2 reads YDEGEE. The CDR3 has 12 residues. The V segment lost 4 bases and the J segment 10 bases; nucleotides outside the gene matches: 7. DNA of the CDR3: TGTGCCAGCAGCCTACGGACAGGTCGAGCTTTCTTT. It codes for CASSLRTGRAFF. Complete variable domain (other parts from reference TRBV5-8 and TRBJ1-1): EAGVTQSPTHLIKTRGQQATLRCSPISGHTSVYWYQQALGLGLQFLLWYDEGEERNRGNFPPRFSGRQFPNYSSELNVNALELEDSALYLCASSLRTGRAFFGQGTRLTVV.

The chain links TRBV11-2 to TRBJ1-2, with 10 bases identical to TRBD1. Germline-derived CDR1 and CDR2 are SGHAT and FQNNGV. The CDR3 is 15 residues long. Trimming at V came to 1 base and at J to 3 bases, leaving 2 bases not matched to a gene. The CDR3: CASSLVGTGDYGYTF. The CDR3 nucleotides read TGTGCCAGCAGCTTAGTAGGGACAGGGGACTATGGCTACACCTTC.

The gene calls are TRBV27 and TRBJ1-5, with D possibly TRBD1 on 5 matching bases. V was cut by 1 base and J by 4 bases, with 14 bases left in between. The germline V gene encodes CDR1 MNHEY and CDR2 SMNVEV (reference sequence). CDR3 length: 16 amino acids. The CDR3 bases are TGTGCCAGCAGTTTATTTGGGGGGAGGGTTAATCAGCCCCAGCATTTT. This encodes CASSLFGGRVNQPQHF.

This clone was picked up one time. The genes are TRBV9 and TRBJ2-7, with 7 bases identical to TRBD2. The length of the CDR3 is 14 residues. CDR1 SGDLS and CDR2 YYNGEE come from the germline V gene. V trimming: 4 bases; J trimming: 0 bases; junction bases outside the gene matches: 4. The CDR3 protein is CASSRGESSYEQYF. As DNA, the CDR3 is TGTGCCAGCAGCCGGGGGGAAAGCTCCTACGAGCAGTACTTC.

The chain couples TRBV20-1 to TRBJ1-1, with D maybe TRBD1 (6 bases). Germline V gene sequence: CDR1 DFQATT, CDR2 SNEGSKA (reference sequence). The CDR3 spans 11 residues. Trimming pared 5 bases from V and 8 bases from J, leaving 12 bases between. The CDR3: CSALKGVEAFF. Here the CDR3 DNA reads TGCAGTGCTCTTAAGGGGGTCGAAGCTTTCTTT.

The rearrangement uses TRBV2 and TRBJ2-1; TRBD2 is a possible D gene (6 bases). Trimming pared 11 bases from V and 5 bases from J, leaving 19 bases between. The germline gives CDR1 SNHLY, CDR2 FYNNEI. The CDR3 covers 14 residues. The CDR3 DNA sequence: TGTGCCTCCAGAGATAGCGGTCTTCACAATGAGCAGTTCTTC. Its translation: CASRDSGLHNEQFF.

The CDR3 DNA sequence: TGTGCCATCAGTGAGTCAGCTGGGGGCCTCCAAGAGACCCAGTACTTC. It encodes CAISESAGGLQETQYF. The chain carries TRBV10-3 and TRBJ2-5; perhaps TRBD1 as D (6 bases). V was trimmed by 0 bases and J by 1 base, leaving 12 bases between them. This CDR3 is 16 amino acids long. Germline V gene sequence: CDR1 ENHRY, CDR2 SYGVKD.

A few counts support this clone. The chain has TRBV30 and TRBJ2-2; 9 positions match TRBD1. CDR1 and CDR2 (germline): GTSNPN, SVGIG (reference sequence). Trimming removed 3 bases from V and 15 bases from J; junction bases left unmatched: 14. The CDR3 extends over 14 amino acids. The chain's CDR3 is CAWRDSPGTGKMFF. DNA for the CDR3: TGTGCCTGGAGAGATTCTCCCGGGACAGGGAAGATGTTTTTT.

The chain couples TRBV28 to TRBJ2-1; TRBD2 matches 13 bases. CDR1 and CDR2 (germline): MDHEN, SYDVKM. The J segment lost 9 bases and the V segment lost 2 bases, leaving 4 bases of the junction unmatched. CDR3 length equals 15 residues. The CDR3 sequence is CASSLVGLAGAEQFF. DNA of the CDR3: TGTGCCAGCAGTTTAGTCGGACTAGCGGGAGCTGAGCAGTTCTTC. Using reference TRBV28 and TRBJ2-1 for the parts outside the CDR3, the full variable domain is DVKVTQSSRYLVKRTGEKVFLECVQDMDHENMFWYRQDPGLGLRLIYFSYDVKMKEKGDIPEGYSVSREKKERFSLILESASTNQTSMYLCASSLVGLAGAEQFFGPGTRLTVL.

V usage is TRBV7-9 and J usage is TRBJ2-5; 9 bases line up with TRBD1. Germline trimming cut 8 bases from V and 3 bases from J; bases unmatched to any gene: 1. This CDR3 has 12 residues. Germline CDR1 is SEHNR and CDR2 is FQNEAQ (reference sequence). The CDR3 DNA reads as TGTGCCAGCCGGGACAGGGAAGAGACCCAGTACTTC. This encodes CASRDREETQYF. Filled out from reference TRBV7-9 and TRBJ2-5, the complete variable domain reads DTGVSQNPRHKITKRGQNVTFRCDPISEHNRLYWYRQTLGQGPEFLTYFQNEAQLEKSRLLSDRFSAERPKGSFSTLEIQRTEQGDSAMYLCASRDREETQYFGPGTRLLVL.

The CDR3 region is CASSLGEGGAFF. Here the CDR3 DNA reads TGTGCCAGCAGCTTGGGGGAGGGAGGAGCTTTCTTT. The V and J genes are TRBV5-6 and TRBJ1-1; unclear D gene. From germline, CDR1 is SGHDT and CDR2 YYEEEE. This CDR3 has 12 residues. V was pared by 0 bases and J by 10 bases, with 10 bases between.

The chain links TRBV19 to TRBJ1-2; weak D call: TRBD1 (6 bases). CDR1 and CDR2 (germline): LNHDA, SQIVND (reference sequence). The CDR3 is 12 residues long. Trimming shortened V by 10 bases and J by 4 bases, and 13 bases separated the two germline ends. CDR3 region: CATITGSYGYTF. For the CDR3, the DNA is TGTGCCACCATAACAGGGAGCTATGGCTACACCTTC.